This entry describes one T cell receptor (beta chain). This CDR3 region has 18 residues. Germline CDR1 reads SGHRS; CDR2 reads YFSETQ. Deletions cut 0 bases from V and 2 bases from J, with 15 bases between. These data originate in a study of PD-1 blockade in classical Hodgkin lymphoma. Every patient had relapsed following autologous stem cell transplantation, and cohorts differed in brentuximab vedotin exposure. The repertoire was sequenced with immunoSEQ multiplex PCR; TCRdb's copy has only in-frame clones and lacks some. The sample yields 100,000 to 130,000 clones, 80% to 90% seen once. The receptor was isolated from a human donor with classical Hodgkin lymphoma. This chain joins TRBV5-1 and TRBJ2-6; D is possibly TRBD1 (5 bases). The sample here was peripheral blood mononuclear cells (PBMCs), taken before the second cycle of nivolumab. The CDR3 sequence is CASSLGPLDRPGANVLTF. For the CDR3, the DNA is TGCGCCAGCAGCTTGGGGCCCCTCGACAGACCTGGGGCCAACGTCCTGACTTTC. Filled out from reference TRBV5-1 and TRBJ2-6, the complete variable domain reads KAGVTQTPRYLIKTRGQQVTLSCSPISGHRSVSWYQQTPGQGLQFLFEYFSETQRNKGNFPGRFSGRQFSNSRSEMNVSTLELGDSALYLCASSLGPLDRPGANVLTFGAGSRLTVL.